This T cell receptor beta chain appears in the sequencing data of a study of PD-L1 blockade in urothelial cancer. The assay was immunoSEQ multiplex PCR, and TCRdb's table has in-frame clones only and misses some. The repertoire holds around 26,000 clones, with 75% to 90% as singletons. The source material was PBMCs, sampled around atezolizumab (anti-PD-L1) treatment. This clonotype originated in a man in his sixties with urothelial cancer.

In nucleotides, the CDR3 is TGTGCCTGGAGTGTACAGGGTAATGAGCAGTTCTTC. Protein product: CAWSVQGNEQFF. The V call is TRBV30, the J call TRBJ2-1; tentatively, D is TRBD1 (6 bases). The CDR3 sequence is 12 residues long. Germline V gene data show CDR1 as GTSNPN and CDR2 as SVGIG (reference sequence). V dropped 0 bases and J dropped 7 bases, with 7 bases sitting between them.